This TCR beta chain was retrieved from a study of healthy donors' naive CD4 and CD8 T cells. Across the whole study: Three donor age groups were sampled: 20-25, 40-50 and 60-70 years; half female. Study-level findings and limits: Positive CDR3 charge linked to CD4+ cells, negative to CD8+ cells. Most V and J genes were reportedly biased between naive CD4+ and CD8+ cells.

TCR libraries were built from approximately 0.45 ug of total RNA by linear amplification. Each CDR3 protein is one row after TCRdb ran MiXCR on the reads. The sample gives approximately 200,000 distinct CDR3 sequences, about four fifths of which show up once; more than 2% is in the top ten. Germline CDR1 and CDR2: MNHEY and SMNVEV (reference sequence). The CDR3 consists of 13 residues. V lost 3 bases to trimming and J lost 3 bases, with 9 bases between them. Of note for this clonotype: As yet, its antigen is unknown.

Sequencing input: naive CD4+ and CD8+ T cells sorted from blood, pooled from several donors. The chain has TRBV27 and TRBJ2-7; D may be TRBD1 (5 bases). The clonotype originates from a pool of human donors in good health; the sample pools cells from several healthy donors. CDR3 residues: CASSLGPLYEQYF. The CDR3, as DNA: TGTGCCAGCAGTTTGGGGCCCCTCTACGAGCAGTACTTC.